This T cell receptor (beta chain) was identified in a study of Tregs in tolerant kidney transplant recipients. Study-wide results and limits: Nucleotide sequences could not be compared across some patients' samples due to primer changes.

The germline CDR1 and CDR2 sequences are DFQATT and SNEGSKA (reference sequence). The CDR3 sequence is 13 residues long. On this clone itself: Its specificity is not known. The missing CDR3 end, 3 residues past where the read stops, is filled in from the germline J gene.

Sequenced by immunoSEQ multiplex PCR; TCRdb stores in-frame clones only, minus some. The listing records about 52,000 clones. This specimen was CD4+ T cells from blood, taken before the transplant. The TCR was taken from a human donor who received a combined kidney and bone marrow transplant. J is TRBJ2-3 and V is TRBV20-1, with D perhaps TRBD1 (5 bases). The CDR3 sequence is CSARREFGQPQYF. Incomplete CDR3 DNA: TGCAGTGCGCGCAGGGAATTCGGTCAGCCG.